Shown below are 29 T cell receptor beta chains from a single sample sequenced in a study of memory CD4+ T cells and cytomegalovirus serostatus. Measured with immunoSEQ multiplex PCR; TCRdb has only the in-frame clones, and not every one. Of some 48,000 clones detected, around 78% appear once; the ten largest clones hold about 0.8%. Single viable CD3+CD4+CD8-CD45RO+ cells were sorted as the memory CD4+ T cells. Sequencing input: memory CD4+ T cells from blood. All receptors come from an adult in good health and CMV-seronegative.

This chain joins TRBV28 and TRBJ2-7; TRBD1 aligns across 9 bases. The CDR3 is 18 residues long. Trimming cost V 4 bases and J 3 bases; bases outside gene matches: 16. The germline CDR1 and CDR2 sequences are MDHEN and SYDVKM. The CDR3 here is CASSSPRDRAPHFYEQYF. In nucleotides, the CDR3 is TGTGCCAGCAGTTCCCCGAGGGACAGGGCCCCCCATTTCTACGAGCAGTACTTC.

V gene TRBV4-2 combines with J gene TRBJ1-1; 8 bases match TRBD1. The germline V gene encodes CDR1 LGHNA and CDR2 YNFKEQ. The CDR3 contains 16 residues. The J segment lost 5 bases and the V segment lost 5 bases, leaving 13 bases of the junction unmatched. The chain's CDR3 is CASSFFARGLGTEAFF. The CDR3 coding sequence is TGTGCCAGCAGCTTTTTCGCCAGGGGGCTGGGAACTGAAGCTTTCTTT.

In the case of this clone: This could be a read error, since a much larger clone is one nucleotide away. J is TRBJ2-3 and V is TRBV29-1; D not resolved. CDR3 length: 12 amino acids. Germline V lookup: CDR1 SQVTM, CDR2 ANQGSEA. This CDR3 is CSIEDNVYIRYF. The CDR3 DNA sequence: TGCAGCATTGAAGACAACGTTTATATCCGGTATTTT.

The V gene is TRBV20-1, the J gene TRBJ1-2, with D unclear. The CDR3 consists of 11 residues. CDR1 is DFQATT, CDR2 SNEGSKA, per germline (reference sequence). CDR3 protein: CSHQHSYGYTF. The CDR3 nucleotides read TGCAGCCATCAACACTCCTATGGCTACACCTTC.

The chain is built from TRBV28 and TRBJ2-1; D may be TRBD1 or TRBD2 (6 bases each). Trimming left V 6 bases short and J 4 bases short, with 16 bases between. Germline CDR1 is MDHEN and CDR2 is SYDVKM. The CDR3 is made up of 15 amino acids. In nucleotides, the CDR3 is TGTGCCAGCAGCTACCGGGGGCAGGGATACAATGAGCAGTTCTTC. Its translation: CASSYRGQGYNEQFF.

CDR3 sequence: CASRAEGLAFQETQYF. The CDR3 region has the DNA TGTGCCAGCAGGGCGGAAGGACTAGCCTTCCAAGAGACCCAGTACTTC. The chain links TRBV2 to TRBJ2-5; 8 positions match TRBD2. The germline gives CDR1 SNHLY, CDR2 FYNNEI. With V trimmed by 6 bases and J by 1 base, 10 bases remained unmatched. CDR3 size: 16 residues. The variable domain in full, with the rest retrieved from reference TRBV2 and TRBJ2-5, is EPEVTQTPSHQVTQMGQEVILRCVPISNHLYFYWYRQILGQKVEFLVSFYNNEISEKSEIFDDQFSVERPDGSNFTLKIRSTKLEDSAMYFCASRAEGLAFQETQYFGPGTRLLVL.

As concerns this clone: Relative to the germline gene, one junction end is altered; a read error may explain this. J is TRBJ1-4 and V is TRBV15; D unclear. The germline CDR1 and CDR2 sequences are LNHNV and YYDKDF (reference sequence). The CDR3 is 16 residues long. This CDR3 is CATSREITDYNEKLFF. In DNA form, the CDR3 reads TGTGCCACCAGCCGAGAGATCACTGATTATAATGAAAAACTGTTTTTT.

This rearrangement joins TRBV18 to TRBJ2-2; D uncertain. The CDR3 contains 14 residues. The V end lost 0 bases, the J end lost 1 base, and 3 bases lay between the germline ends. Germline CDR1 and CDR2: KGHSH and LQKENI. The DNA of the CDR3 is TGTGCCAGCTCACCACCGGTGAACACCGGGGAGCTGTTTTTT. Translated: CASSPPVNTGELFF.

The rearrangement joins TRBV9 to TRBJ1-3, with D possibly TRBD1 on 5 matching bases. Per germline, CDR1 SGDLS and CDR2 YYNGEE. The CDR3 covers 17 residues. Between the trimmed V and J ends, which lost 0 bases and 0 bases, there was a span of 13 bases. The CDR3, as DNA: TGTGCCAGCAGCGTAGACCGGGGGGGTTCCTCTGGAAACACCATATATTTT. Translating it yields CASSVDRGGSSGNTIYF.

J is TRBJ1-2 and V is TRBV10-3; D unresolved. CDR3 length: 12 residues. Germline values: CDR1 ENHRY, CDR2 SYGVKD. Trimming shortened V by 2 bases and J by 9 bases, and 10 bases separated the two germline ends. The CDR3 nucleotides are TGTGCCATCAGTGAGGAAAACTTTAGCTACACCTTC. Amino acids: CAISEENFSYTF.

The chain links TRBV5-6 to TRBJ1-6, with a weak D call TRBD1 (5 bases). This CDR3 region has 14 residues. Germline V gene data show CDR1 as SGHDT and CDR2 as YYEEEE. V shed 0 bases and J shed 10 bases, with 11 bases lying between them. The CDR3 coding sequence is TGTGCCAGCAGCTTGGCAGGGAGGGGATCACCCCTCCACTTT. This encodes CASSLAGRGSPLHF. The whole variable domain, remainder taken from reference TRBV5-6 and TRBJ1-6, is DAGVTQSPTHLIKTRGQQVTLRCSPKSGHDTVSWYQQALGQGPQFIFQYYEEEERQRGNFPDRFSGHQFPNYSSELNVNALLLGDSALYLCASSLAGRGSPLHFGNGTRLTVT.

CDR3 sequence: CAWSLGPNEKLFF. In DNA form, the CDR3 reads TGTGCCTGGAGTTTGGGACCTAATGAAAAACTGTTTTTT. V gene TRBV30 combines with J gene TRBJ1-4; weak D call: TRBD1 (5 bases). Looked up from germline, CDR1 is GTSNPN and CDR2 is SVGIG (reference sequence). V lost 2 bases and J 3 bases, leaving 7 bases between the germline ends. This CDR3 contains 13 residues.

The V and J genes are TRBV2 and TRBJ1-2; 8 nucleotides match TRBD1. This CDR3 has 15 residues. Germline-derived CDR1 and CDR2 are SNHLY and FYNNEI. The V segment lost 7 bases and the J segment 2 bases; nucleotides outside the gene matches: 9. This CDR3 reads CASIGETGANYGYTF. The CDR3 bases are TGTGCCAGCATCGGAGAGACAGGGGCGAACTATGGCTACACCTTC.

This chain connects TRBV5-1 to TRBJ2-7; either TRBD1 or TRBD2 may fit D (5 bases each). CDR1 is SGHRS, CDR2 YFSETQ, per germline. CDR3 length: 13 amino acids. The germline V and J ends were trimmed by 3 bases and 0 bases, with 7 bases remaining between them. CDR3 protein: CASSSGSSYEQYF. The CDR3 DNA reads TGCGCCAGCAGCTCAGGGAGCTCCTACGAGCAGTACTTC.

This clone was seen only once. The V and J genes are TRBV14 and TRBJ1-4, with D unresolved. Germline loops: CDR1 SGHDN, CDR2 FVKESK. The length of the CDR3 is 15 residues. Between the trimmed V and J ends, which lost 0 bases and 3 bases, there was a span of 8 bases. CDR3: CASSQEGLANEKLFF. The CDR3 DNA follows: TGTGCCAGCAGCCAAGAGGGTCTAGCTAATGAAAAACTGTTTTTT.

This chain links TRBV2 with TRBJ2-7; 10 nucleotides match TRBD1. Germline loops: CDR1 SNHLY, CDR2 FYNNEI. The CDR3 consists of 14 residues. After removal of 6 bases from V and 4 bases from J, the junction contained 6 bases not matched to a gene. CDR3 DNA sequence: TGTGCCAGCAGAGGGACAGGGGCAATATACGAGCAGTACTTC. Translated: CASRGTGAIYEQYF. Full variable domain (missing parts from reference TRBV2 and TRBJ2-7): EPEVTQTPSHQVTQMGQEVILRCVPISNHLYFYWYRQILGQKVEFLVSFYNNEISEKSEIFDDQFSVERPDGSNFTLKIRSTKLEDSAMYFCASRGTGAIYEQYFGPGTRLTVT.

The sample holds a few counts of this clone. V usage is TRBV10-1 and J usage is TRBJ1-2; D is possibly TRBD1 (5 bases). The CDR3 sequence is 15 residues long. V gave up 0 bases and J gave up 5 bases, with 13 bases separating them. Germline V CDR1 and CDR2: WNHNN, SYGVQD (reference sequence). The CDR3 sequence is CASSESEGQRYGYTF. The CDR3 DNA reads TGCGCCAGCAGTGAGTCAGAGGGGCAGAGGTATGGCTACACCTTC.

The chain links TRBV19 to TRBJ2-2; maybe TRBD1 (6 bases). Germline lookup yields CDR1 LNHDA and CDR2 SQIVND (reference sequence). Trimming cost V 3 bases and J 2 bases, with 13 bases left between them. This CDR3 spans 16 amino acids. This CDR3 reads CASSIGQGFNTGELFF. The CDR3 DNA follows: TGTGCCAGTAGTATTGGGCAGGGGTTTAACACCGGGGAGCTGTTTTTT.

This rearrangement joins TRBV5-1 to TRBJ2-7, with TRBD2 matching 11 bases. In germline, CDR1 is SGHRS, CDR2 YFSETQ. Trimming cost V 4 bases and J 7 bases; bases outside gene matches: 13. The CDR3 is made up of 16 amino acids. The CDR3 DNA follows: TGCGCCAGCAGCCCGAACGCTCTAGCGGGAGGTCGGGAGCAGTACTTC. This gives the protein CASSPNALAGGREQYF.

The V call is TRBV27, the J call TRBJ2-7; D remains unclear. V shed 3 bases and J shed 11 bases, with 14 bases lying between them. Germline V gives CDR1 MNHEY, CDR2 SMNVEV (reference sequence). The length of the CDR3 is 12 residues. CDR3 DNA: TGTGCCAGCAGTTTCAGGAAGGGCCCGGAGTACTTC. It translates to CASSFRKGPEYF.

The rearrangement links TRBV28 to TRBJ2-5; D gene ambiguous. The germline V gene encodes CDR1 MDHEN and CDR2 SYDVKM. The CDR3 is made up of 11 amino acids. V lost 3 bases, J lost 4 bases, and 3 bases lay in between. CDR3 protein: CASSFRETQYF. The CDR3 DNA reads as TGTGCCAGCAGTTTTAGAGAGACCCAGTACTTC.

The CDR3 region is CASRKDRGGSYEQYF. As DNA, the CDR3 is TGTGCCAGCAGGAAAGACAGGGGGGGCTCCTACGAGCAGTACTTC. This chain uses TRBV6-1 with TRBJ2-7, with 9 bases matching TRBD1. With V trimmed by 6 bases and J by 0 bases, 6 bases remained unmatched. The CDR3 is made up of 15 amino acids. Germline V gene lookup returns CDR1 MNHNS and CDR2 SASEGT.

This chain joins TRBV9 and TRBJ1-3; D might be TRBD1 (5 bases). The CDR3 has 13 amino acids. The germline V gene encodes CDR1 SGDLS and CDR2 YYNGEE. The V end lost 3 bases, the J end lost 4 bases, and 8 bases lay between the germline ends. This CDR3 is CASSAWTGNTIYF. As DNA, the CDR3 is TGTGCCAGCAGCGCGTGGACAGGAAACACCATATATTTT.

This sequence joins TRBV5-4 and TRBJ2-7; TRBD1 agrees at 8 bases. This CDR3 contains 15 residues. Losses at the gene ends were 0 bases for V and 6 bases for J; bases not matched to a gene: 8. The germline V gene encodes CDR1 SGHNT and CDR2 YYREEE (reference sequence). CDR3 sequence: CASSLGPGQDGEQYF. In DNA form, the CDR3 reads TGTGCCAGCAGCTTGGGTCCGGGACAGGATGGCGAGCAGTACTTC.

The chain carries TRBV4-2 and TRBJ2-7; 8 bases map to TRBD1. CDR1 is LGHNA, CDR2 YNFKEQ, per germline. The CDR3 is 14 residues long. The trim removed 3 bases at V and 2 bases at J, leaving 3 bases unmatched. CDR3 region: CASSQDRVAYEQYF. Here the CDR3 DNA reads TGTGCCAGCAGCCAGGACAGGGTTGCCTACGAGCAGTACTTC.

This sequence joins TRBV18 and TRBJ1-5; the D gene is possibly TRBD1 (6 bases). The germline CDR1 and CDR2 sequences are KGHSH and LQKENI. V was trimmed by 5 bases and J by 6 bases, leaving 14 bases between them. The CDR3 spans 14 residues. The CDR3 DNA reads as TGTGCCAGCTCAAGGGGGGTCTCCGGTCAGCCCCAGCATTTT. Protein product: CASSRGVSGQPQHF.

The chain joins TRBV27 to TRBJ1-5, with 9 bases lining up with TRBD1. V shed 5 bases and J 5 bases; nucleotides not matched to a gene: 4. The CDR3 covers 14 residues. CDR1 is MNHEY, CDR2 SMNVEV, per germline (reference sequence). The CDR3 DNA reads as TGTGCCAGCAGTACAGGGGGCAGGGATCAGCCCCAGCATTTT. Protein product: CASSTGGRDQPQHF.

The chain joins TRBV30 to TRBJ2-2, with 8 bases fitting TRBD1. This CDR3 spans 16 amino acids. With V trimmed by 3 bases and J by 4 bases, 10 bases remained unmatched. Germline values: CDR1 GTSNPN, CDR2 SVGIG (reference sequence). The CDR3 DNA is TGTGCCTGGAGGGTCCCGGGACAGGCAACCACCGGGGAGCTGTTTTTT. This encodes CAWRVPGQATTGELFF.

The rearrangement joins TRBV6-1 to TRBJ2-7; 7 bases are shared with TRBD2. CDR3 length: 15 residues. The V and J ends lost 7 bases and 2 bases, in that order; junction bases with no gene match: 11. Per germline, CDR1 MNHNS and CDR2 SASEGT. CDR3 bases: TGTGCCAGCACTCTCCTCCTAGCGGCTCCCTACGAGCAGTACTTC. Protein: CASTLLLAAPYEQYF.